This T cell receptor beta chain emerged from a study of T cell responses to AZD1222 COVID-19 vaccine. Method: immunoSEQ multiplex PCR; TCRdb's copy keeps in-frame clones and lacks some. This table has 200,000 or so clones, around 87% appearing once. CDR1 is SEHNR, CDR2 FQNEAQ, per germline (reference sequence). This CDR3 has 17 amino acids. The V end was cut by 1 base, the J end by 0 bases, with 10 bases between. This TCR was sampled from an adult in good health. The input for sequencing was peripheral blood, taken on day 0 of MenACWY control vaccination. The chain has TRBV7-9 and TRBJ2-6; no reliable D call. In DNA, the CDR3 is TGTGCCAGCAGCTTAGGAACGTCCCACTCTGGGGCCAACGTCCTGACTTTC. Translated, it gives CASSLGTSHSGANVLTF.